This T cell receptor beta chain derives from a study of beta chain features in type 1 diabetes (dated by TCRdb to 2016 to 2019). Background for the entire study: No differences in mean age, gender distribution, total cell number or subset yield were found between patients and healthy donors. Across all samples, some 99 million sorted cells were examined, and cell number per subset correlated strongly with RNA yield. The study compared the TCRB repertoires of sorted circulating CD4+ T cell subsets in recently diagnosed type 1 diabetes patients with those in matched healthy donors. Whereas all 30 or so donors provided naive and central memory subsets, regulatory and stem cell-like memory subsets were isolated from just 8 patients and about 8 healthy donors.

Each donor gave one peripheral blood draw, averaging roughly 0.11 L, which was collected into heparinised tubes. A BD FACSAria II was used to sort naive, central memory, regulatory and stem cell-like memory CD4+ T cells with a panel that included CD45RO, CCR7, CD25, CD127, CD95 and CD27. Every sorted population had a purity above 95%. PBMCs were isolated right away by Lymphoprep density gradient centrifugation and were stained directly, without culture. Samples were stained and sorted in pairs, with one healthy donor and one patient per experiment, so that batch effects were minimized. The entire amount of isolated RNA was reverse transcribed using the High Capacity cDNA Reverse Transcription Kit, so the sequenced TCRB transcripts were expressed ones. Deep immunoSEQ sequencing was applied to naive, central memory and regulatory T cell samples, giving an average of roughly 3.5 million total reads per sample. After sorted cells were lysed in RLT buffer, RNA was extracted with DNase-treated RNeasy Micro or Mini kits, with the choice depending on cell number. To prevent cross-contamination, every cell subset was processed on its own, while patient and healthy donor samples were processed together. The immunoSEQ multiplex PCR was used to amplify TCRB sequences from cDNA, yielding 87-bp fragments that span the CDR3 region. The amplicons were sequenced using the Illumina HiSeq platform. In the authors' own workflow: PCR bias was computationally corrected using synthetic template baselines, reads within Hamming distance 2 were collapsed, and singletons that could not be merged were discarded. Reads were aligned against IMGT to assign V, D and J genes, CDR3 length and insertions or deletions at six rearrangement sites. Within each subset, clonotype counts were normalized to sorted cell number, after which true diversity and Gini coefficients were computed with the tcR R package. Repertoire sharing was quantified using the overlap coefficient calculated on TCRB nucleotide sequences. Out-of-frame TCRB sequences from naive cells were analyzed to stand in for the pre-selection repertoire. TCRdb stores this immuneACCESS table with in-frame sequences only. Part of the clones is absent; in the studies checked, under half of the shortfall reflects unresolved V genes, and no reason is known for the rest. The D gene and trimming were derived from the DNA, and the V and J assignments and clone size from that table. Recorded for this sample are over 650,000 clones; around an eighth of them occurred a single time. The top ten hold 0.035% to 0.045% of the sample.

A distance of 20 bases separates the germline ends of V and J, which lose 4 bases and 4 bases respectively. Looking up the germline V gene yields CDR1 SGHVS and CDR2 FNYEAQ. The CDR3 holds 16 amino acids from the cysteine to the phenylalanine. Left in the record is the CDR3 DNA by itself, 48 bases read in frame from the first base. This clone appeared a few times. Its antigen remains unidentified. No base quality values were provided; no much bigger clone lies one nucleotide off. The investigation overall reported the following: Because cDNA was sequenced instead of genomic DNA, activated cells with high expression could be over-represented, although the groups did not differ in activation or CD3 levels. At VDJ recombination sites, type 1 diabetes patients had fewer insertions and more deleted nucleotides, which implies abnormalities in thymic rearrangement. In all four CD4+ subsets, TCRB CDR3 length was moderately but significantly shorter in type 1 diabetes patients. Shorter templates might be favored by PCR, yet because patient and control samples were amplified and corrected together, any such skew would affect both groups equally. Naive, central memory and regulatory TCRB repertoires appeared more similar among patients than among healthy donors. Only small numbers of individuals were included in the HLA sub-analyses, which left unresolved whether HLA type had any influence on TCRB rearrangement.

The receptor was derived from a man aged 18 to 30 with type 1 diabetes. The sample taken for sequencing was naive CD4+ T cells from blood. Taken with the paper, the label for cell subset or site translates to: true naive CD4+ T cells. The chain links TRBV7-6 with TRBJ2-7; the D gene is possibly TRBD1 or TRBD2, each agreeing over 5 bases. The CDR3 reads CASSSLGTNGVYEQYF. The bases read TGTGCCAGCAGCTCACTAGGGACCAATGGGGTATACGAGCAGTACTTC.